The rows below give T cell receptor beta chains drawn from one sample of a study of cytomegalovirus exposure and HLA in healthy donors. Measured with immunoSEQ multiplex PCR; TCRdb has only the in-frame clones, and not every one. The sample carries roughly 200,000 clones, 86% recorded once. Sequences were obtained from PBMCs. Receptors originate from a woman between 25 and 40 years old in good health and CMV-seronegative. CDR3s include the opening cysteine and the closing phenylalanine or tryptophan. Each record gives: D gene, J gene, clone size, V gene, CDR3 DNA, CDR3 protein. D genes are given only for firm matches. Rows may omit the clone size; those that give it use once, few, many or a size class.

D: .
J: TRBJ2-3
size: .
V: TRBV2
DNA: TGTGCCAGCAGTCGGGATCGACGGGATACGCAGTATTTT
CDR3: CASSRDRRDTQYF

D: TRBD2
J: TRBJ2-3
size: .
V: TRBV7-3
DNA: TGTGCCAGCAGCCCAACGGGGGGGCACACAGATACGCAGTATTTT
CDR3: CASSPTGGHTDTQYF

D: .
J: TRBJ2-6
size: .
V: TRBV5-4
DNA: TGTGCCAGCAGCTTGGTCAGGGGATTCAGCTCTGGGGCCAACGTCCTGACTTTC
CDR3: CASSLVRGFSSGANVLTF

D: TRBD1
J: TRBJ2-1
size: few
V: TRBV5-8
DNA: TGTGCCAGCAGTTTCGGACAGGGGAGTTACAATGAGCAGTTCTTC
CDR3: CASSFGQGSYNEQFF

D: TRBD1
J: TRBJ2-1
size: .
V: TRBV5-1
DNA: TGCGCCAGCAGCTTGGATCAGGACAGGGCATACAATGAGCAGTTCTTC
CDR3: CASSLDQDRAYNEQFF

D: TRBD2
J: TRBJ2-5
size: .
V: TRBV2
DNA: TGTGCCAGCAGTGGGACTAGCCAAGAGACCCAGTACTTC
CDR3: CASSGTSQETQYF

D: .
J: TRBJ2-7
size: once
V: TRBV5-6
DNA: TGTGCCAGCAGCCCGTACGGGTCCCTTATGTACGAGCAGTACTTC
CDR3: CASSPYGSLMYEQYF

D: .
J: TRBJ2-7
size: .
V: TRBV5-4
DNA: TGTGCCAGCAGCCGCGCTGGTCCTAGCACCAACGAGCAGTACTTC
CDR3: CASSRAGPSTNEQYF

D: TRBD2
J: TRBJ2-7
size: few
V: TRBV4-2
DNA: TGTGCCAGCAGCCGGACTTCTAGCGGGTATGGGGAAGAGCAGTACTTC
CDR3: CASSRTSSGYGEEQYF

D: .
J: TRBJ1-1
size: once
V: TRBV4-2
DNA: TGTGCCAGCAGCCAAGATCCACCTTCAGACACTGAAGCTTTCTTT
CDR3: CASSQDPPSDTEAFF

D: .
J: TRBJ1-2
size: .
V: TRBV19
DNA: TGTGCCAGTAGTCCGGGACACGAGAACTATGGCTACACCTTC
CDR3: CASSPGHENYGYTF

D: .
J: TRBJ2-5
size: once
V: TRBV13
DNA: TGTGCCAGCAGGGTCTTTGGCGGGCAAGAGACCCAGTACTTC
CDR3: CASRVFGGQETQYF

D: .
J: TRBJ2-3
size: .
V: TRBV6-6
DNA: TGTGCCAGCAGTTACCGACCTAGCGCTAGCACAGATACGCAGTATTTT
CDR3: CASSYRPSASTDTQYF

D: TRBD1
J: TRBJ1-5
size: .
V: TRBV27
DNA: TGTGCCAGCAGTCCCGGACAGGGGGCCGGTCAGCCCCAGCATTTT
CDR3: CASSPGQGAGQPQHF

D: TRBD2
J: TRBJ2-3
size: .
V: TRBV6-1
DNA: TGTGCCAGCAGTGTCCTGGCGGGAGGCACAGATACGCAGTATTTT
CDR3: CASSVLAGGTDTQYF

D: TRBD2
J: TRBJ2-1
size: .
V: TRBV4-1
DNA: TGCGCCAGCAGCCAAGATAGGTCCGGGGGGAGGTACAATGAGCAGTTCTTC
CDR3: CASSQDRSGGRYNEQFF

D: .
J: TRBJ1-5
size: .
V: TRBV6-1
DNA: TGTGCCAGCAGTGGGCAGCCAGACTATCAGCCCCAGCATTTT
CDR3: CASSGQPDYQPQHF

D: TRBD2
J: TRBJ2-7
size: few
V: TRBV5-1
DNA: TGCGCCAGCAGCTGGGGGACTAGCGGGACCTACGAGCAGTACTTC
CDR3: CASSWGTSGTYEQYF

D: TRBD1
J: TRBJ2-5
size: .
V: TRBV28
DNA: TGTGCCAGCAGTTTCTGGACAGGGGGCTCAGAGACCCAGTACTTC
CDR3: CASSFWTGGSETQYF

D: TRBD1
J: TRBJ2-7
size: .
V: TRBV6-5
DNA: TGTGCCAGCAGGAAATCCCGGGACAGGGAGGCCGAGCAGTACTTC
CDR3: CASRKSRDREAEQYF

D: TRBD1
J: TRBJ2-5
size: .
V: TRBV7-7
DNA: TGTGCTAGCAGCATAGGGACAGGGGAGACCCAGTACTTC
CDR3: CASSIGTGETQYF

D: TRBD1
J: TRBJ2-5
size: .
V: TRBV10-1
DNA: TGCGCCAGCAGTCCAGGGGGCACGGAGACCCAGTACTTC
CDR3: CASSPGGTETQYF

D: TRBD2
J: TRBJ2-1
size: .
V: TRBV6-1
DNA: TGTGCCAGCAGTCCGGCTAGCGGGACGCAGTTCTTC
CDR3: CASSPASGTQFF

D: .
J: TRBJ2-5
size: .
V: TRBV28
DNA: TGTGCCAGCACAGGCGGGCTACAAGAGACCCAGTACTTC
CDR3: CASTGGLQETQYF

D: TRBD2
J: TRBJ2-7
size: once
V: TRBV27
DNA: TGTGCCAGCAGTTTCTTAGCGGGAGGGTTTTACGAGCAGTACTTC
CDR3: CASSFLAGGFYEQYF

D: TRBD1
J: TRBJ1-4
size: .
V: TRBV4-1
DNA: TGCGCCAGCAGCCCCCCGGGACAGAAGAATGAAAAACTGTTTTTT
CDR3: CASSPPGQKNEKLFF

D: .
J: TRBJ1-4
size: .
V: TRBV6-1
DNA: TGTGCCAGCCGAGCACCGGGGGGAAAACTGTTTTTT
CDR3: CASRAPGGKLFF

D: TRBD2
J: TRBJ2-5
size: .
V: TRBV18
DNA: TGTGCCAGCTCACCGTTTGGTGGGACTAGAGAGACCCAGTACTTC
CDR3: CASSPFGGTRETQYF

D: TRBD1
J: TRBJ1-2
size: .
V: TRBV7-6
DNA: TGTGCCAGCAGCGACGGGACAGCAAATGGCTACACCTTC
CDR3: CASSDGTANGYTF

D: TRBD2
J: TRBJ2-3
size: .
V: TRBV15
DNA: TGTGCCACCAGCAGTCCCCTAGCGGGAAGCACAGATACGCAGTATTTT
CDR3: CATSSPLAGSTDTQYF

D: .
J: TRBJ1-5
size: .
V: TRBV21-1
DNA: TGTGCCAGCAGCCTCGAGGGTCGGGTGGGGGGTCAGCCCCAGCATTTT
CDR3: CASSLEGRVGGQPQHF

D: TRBD2
J: TRBJ2-2
size: .
V: TRBV11-2
DNA: TGTGCCAGCAGCCCCTTACTAGCGGGAGCCACCGGGGAGCTGTTTTTT
CDR3: CASSPLLAGATGELFF

D: TRBD2
J: TRBJ2-1
size: .
V: TRBV5-6
DNA: TGTGCCAGCAGCCTGGGGGCTAGCGGGGTGTACGGAAATGAGCAGTTCTTC
CDR3: CASSLGASGVYGNEQFF

D: .
J: TRBJ2-5
size: .
V: TRBV7-2
DNA: TGTGCCAGCAGCTTGGGGTCTAGCTCATTCCAAGAGACCCAGTACTTC
CDR3: CASSLGSSSFQETQYF

D: .
J: TRBJ2-1
size: .
V: TRBV15
DNA: TGTGCCACCAGCAGACTTACGAGCTATGAGCAGTTCTTC
CDR3: CATSRLTSYEQFF

D: .
J: TRBJ2-5
size: .
V: TRBV9
DNA: TGTGCCAGCAGCGCGGCCGGGACTCAAGAGACCCAGTACTTC
CDR3: CASSAAGTQETQYF

D: TRBD1
J: TRBJ1-1
size: .
V: TRBV6-5
DNA: TGTGCCAGCATTGCGACGGGTAGGGGGCGTTTTGAGGCTTTCTTT
CDR3: CASIATGRGRFEAFF

D: TRBD1
J: TRBJ2-2
size: .
V: TRBV7-8
DNA: TGTGCCAGCAGGGGCAGGGGGTCGGACGGAAACACCGGGGAGCTGTTTTTT
CDR3: CASRGRGSDGNTGELFF

D: TRBD1
J: TRBJ1-3
size: .
V: TRBV28
DNA: TGTGCCAGTTACCCCGGGACAGGGATCCATAGTGGAAACACCATATATTTT
CDR3: CASYPGTGIHSGNTIYF

D: .
J: TRBJ2-1
size: once
V: TRBV4-1
DNA: TGCGCCAGCAGCCAAGAGCAGGACTACACTGAGCAGTTCTTC
CDR3: CASSQEQDYTEQFF

D: .
J: TRBJ1-2
size: .
V: TRBV2
DNA: TGTGCCAGCAGCCAAGGGCGGGGGGCTGACTATGGCTACACCTTC
CDR3: CASSQGRGADYGYTF

D: TRBD1
J: TRBJ1-5
size: .
V: TRBV7-7
DNA: TGTGCTAGCTGGGACAGCACGAATCAGCCCCAGCATTTT
CDR3: CASWDSTNQPQHF

D: .
J: TRBJ2-3
size: .
V: TRBV29-1
DNA: TGCAGCGTTGAGACAGCCAGCACAGATACGCAGTATTTT
CDR3: CSVETASTDTQYF

D: TRBD2
J: TRBJ2-1
size: .
V: TRBV28
DNA: TGTGCCAGCAGTACTCCGGGACTAGCGGACGATGAGCAGTTCTTC
CDR3: CASSTPGLADDEQFF

D: TRBD1
J: TRBJ2-7
size: .
V: TRBV11-2
DNA: TGTGCCAGCAGCCTCTCCGGACAGGGATTCTACGAGCAGTACTTC
CDR3: CASSLSGQGFYEQYF

D: TRBD2
J: TRBJ2-7
size: .
V: TRBV5-4
DNA: TGTGCCAGCAGCTTATCACCAATAGCGGGGGGGACCTACGAGCAGTACTTC
CDR3: CASSLSPIAGGTYEQYF

D: TRBD2
J: TRBJ2-1
size: .
V: TRBV5-4
DNA: TGTGCCAGCAGCCGGACGGGACTAGCGGTCAATGAGCAGTTCTTC
CDR3: CASSRTGLAVNEQFF

D: .
J: TRBJ2-6
size: once
V: TRBV6-1
DNA: TGTGCCAGCAGTCTGGAGAGCCCTGGGGCCAACGTCCTGACTTTC
CDR3: CASSLESPGANVLTF

D: .
J: TRBJ1-2
size: .
V: TRBV4-1
DNA: TGCGCCAGCAGCCAAGAGTTGGAGGCTAGCTACACCTTC
CDR3: CASSQELEASYTF

D: .
J: TRBJ1-5
size: .
V: TRBV5-6
DNA: TGTGCCAGCAGCTTGCTGAATCAGCCCCAGCATTTT
CDR3: CASSLLNQPQHF

D: .
J: TRBJ1-3
size: .
V: TRBV11-2
DNA: TGTGCCAGCAGCCCCCTGGGGCCTCTCCATACCGTGAACACCATATATTTT
CDR3: CASSPLGPLHTVNTIYF

D: .
J: TRBJ2-7
size: .
V: TRBV28
DNA: TGTGCCAGCACCCCTCTAGCTACCCACGAGCAGTACTTC
CDR3: CASTPLATHEQYF

D: .
J: TRBJ1-3
size: .
V: TRBV28
DNA: TGTGCCAGTCACTCTCCAGGGCGCTCGGGAAACACCATATATTTT
CDR3: CASHSPGRSGNTIYF

D: TRBD2
J: TRBJ2-7
size: .
V: TRBV7-2
DNA: TGTGCCAGCAGCTCGGGACTAGCGGGAGGGCTTACAGAGCAGTACTTC
CDR3: CASSSGLAGGLTEQYF